These T cell receptor beta chains were read from a single sample in a study of identical twins. MiXCR, run by TCRdb on the 5' RACE reads, gives a single entry per CDR3 protein. The data show under 350,000 distinct CDR3 sequences, over 8.5% seen once. Separately, the same data were catalogued under a study of yellow fever vaccine responses in identical twins.

What was sequenced was CD8+ T cells sorted from blood. Every receptor here comes from a woman younger than 35 in good health. Each CDR3 is given with its conserved first and last residue. D genes are given only for firm matches. Some rows mark clone size as missing; the rest say once, few, many or name a class of expanded clone.

j_gene: TRBJ2-3; abundance: many; v_gene: TRBV7-9; d_gene: .; CDR3nt: TGTGCCAGCAGTTTGGCAGATACGCAGTATTTT; CDR3aa: CASSLADTQYF
j_gene: TRBJ2-7; abundance: few; v_gene: TRBV11-2; d_gene: .; CDR3nt: TGTGCCAGCAGTTTCCCCTCCTCTCGCGAGCAGTACTTC; CDR3aa: CASSFPSSREQYF
j_gene: TRBJ2-7; abundance: many; v_gene: TRBV3-1; d_gene: TRBD2; CDR3nt: TGTGCCAGCAGCCAAGATGCCGGACTAGCGCTATACGAGCAGTACTTC; CDR3aa: CASSQDAGLALYEQYF
j_gene: TRBJ2-1; abundance: .; v_gene: TRBV6-5; d_gene: TRBD2; CDR3nt: TGTGCCAGCAGTTACCTGGCTAGCGGGGGACCGAGGAATGAGCAGTTCTTC; CDR3aa: CASSYLASGGPRNEQFF
j_gene: TRBJ1-1; abundance: many; v_gene: TRBV5-6; d_gene: .; CDR3nt: TGTGCCAGCAGCTTGTTACCTGGGGAAGGCACTGAAGCTTTCTTT; CDR3aa: CASSLLPGEGTEAFF
j_gene: TRBJ1-1; abundance: many; v_gene: TRBV12-3/TRBV12-4; d_gene: .; CDR3nt: TGTGCCAGCAGTTTCTCACAGGACAACACTGAAGCTTTCTTT; CDR3aa: CASSFSQDNTEAFF
j_gene: TRBJ2-1; abundance: .; v_gene: TRBV3-1; d_gene: .; CDR3nt: TGTGCCAGCAGCCAATGGGGGGTGACGTACAATGAGCAGTTCTTC; CDR3aa: CASSQWGVTYNEQFF
j_gene: TRBJ2-3; abundance: few; v_gene: TRBV2; d_gene: TRBD2; CDR3nt: TGTGCCAGCCCTTGGACTAGCGGGGGGGCGGCGAACACAGATACGCAGTATTTT; CDR3aa: CASPWTSGGAANTDTQYF
j_gene: TRBJ2-1; abundance: many; v_gene: TRBV6-5; d_gene: TRBD1; CDR3nt: TGTGCCAGCAGTTGGACCGGGACAGGGGTGGATGAGCAGTTCTTC; CDR3aa: CASSWTGTGVDEQFF
j_gene: TRBJ2-7; abundance: many; v_gene: TRBV4-1; d_gene: TRBD1; CDR3nt: TGCGCCAGCAGCCAAGATCCCCTTAATGACAGGGACGAGCAGTACTTC; CDR3aa: CASSQDPLNDRDEQYF
j_gene: TRBJ2-7; abundance: .; v_gene: TRBV2; d_gene: TRBD1; CDR3nt: TGTGCCAGCGAGACAGGGATGAACGAGCAGTACTTC; CDR3aa: CASETGMNEQYF
j_gene: TRBJ2-7; abundance: .; v_gene: TRBV5-6; d_gene: TRBD1; CDR3nt: TGTGCCAGCAGCGCGACAGGGAAAATTCTCTACGAGCAGTACTTC; CDR3aa: CASSATGKILYEQYF
j_gene: TRBJ2-1; abundance: .; v_gene: TRBV29-1; d_gene: .; CDR3nt: TGCAGCGTTGTGTTATGGACAAGCGAGAATGAGCAGTTCTTC; CDR3aa: CSVVLWTSENEQFF
j_gene: TRBJ1-4; abundance: many; v_gene: TRBV27; d_gene: .; CDR3nt: TGTGCCAGCAGTTTCGAACCTAGGGGAGATGAAAAACTGTTTTTT; CDR3aa: CASSFEPRGDEKLFF